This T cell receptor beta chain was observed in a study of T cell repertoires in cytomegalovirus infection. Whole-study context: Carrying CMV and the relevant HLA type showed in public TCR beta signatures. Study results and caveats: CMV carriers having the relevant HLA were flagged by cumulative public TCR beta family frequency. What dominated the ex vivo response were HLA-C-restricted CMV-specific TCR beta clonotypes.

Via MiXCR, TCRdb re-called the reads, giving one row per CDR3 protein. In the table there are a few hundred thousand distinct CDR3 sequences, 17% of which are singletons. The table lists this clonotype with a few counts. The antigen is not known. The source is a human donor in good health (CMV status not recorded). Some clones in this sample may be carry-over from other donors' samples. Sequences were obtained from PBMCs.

Here the CDR3 reads CASSLDGGGGLDEQFF. DNA of the CDR3: TGCGCCAGCAGCTTGGACGGCGGGGGTGGGTTAGATGAGCAGTTCTTC. V is TRBV5-1 and J is TRBJ2-1, with TRBD2 identical over 7 bases. The CDR3 covers 16 residues. The V gene's germline CDR1 is SGHRS and CDR2 YFSETQ. After removal of 0 bases from V and 8 bases from J, the junction contained 11 bases not matched to a gene.